The 30 T cell receptor beta chains below were found in one sample sequenced in a study of T-cell reconstitution after alpha-beta-depleted transplantation in children. A TCRbeta library incorporating unique molecular identifiers was prepared. TCRdb ran MiXCR on the PCR reads and lists one entry per CDR3 protein. The sample lists 250,000 to 400,000 distinct CDR3 sequences, approximately 20% occurring once. The sequenced sample was PBMCs, mostly from graft donor cells, obtained 180 days after TCRalphabeta/CD19-depleted stem cell transplant. The receptors were sampled from a male patient between 10 and 17 years old who had a stem cell transplant for acute lymphoblastic leukemia, so the T cells may come from the graft donor.

This clonotype was seen a few times. V is TRBV11-3 and J is TRBJ2-2, with 11 bases that match TRBD1. After removal of 5 bases from V and 2 bases from J, the junction contained 4 bases not matched to a gene. Germline assignment: CDR1 SGHNT and CDR2 YENEEA. This CDR3 contains 16 residues. The CDR3 DNA is TGTGCCAGCAGCCGTCGGACAGGGGGCAACACCGGGGAGCTGTTTTTT. Protein: CASSRRTGGNTGELFF. The variable domain in full, completed from reference TRBV11-3 and TRBJ2-2, reads EAGVVQSPRYKIIEKKQPVAFWCNPISGHNTLYWYLQNLGQGPELLIRYENEEAVDDSQLPKDRFSAERLKGVDSTLKIQPAELGDSAVYLCASSRRTGGNTGELFFGEGSRLTVL.

The J gene is TRBJ2-4, the V gene TRBV5-1; 7 bases map to TRBD1. V shed 3 bases, J shed 3 bases, and the junction held 9 bases outside the gene matches. CDR3 length: 16 amino acids. In germline, CDR1 is SGHRS, CDR2 YFSETQ. CDR3 DNA sequence: TGCGCCAGCAGCTGGTACAGGGGAGAGGACAAAAACATTCAGTACTTC. Residues: CASSWYRGEDKNIQYF.

The chain employs TRBV20-1 and TRBJ2-7, with TRBD2 matching 12 bases. The CDR3 consists of 15 residues. Trimming took 3 bases from V and 3 from J; bases not matched to a gene: 6. Germline CDR1 and CDR2: DFQATT and SNEGSKA (reference sequence). The CDR3 bases are TGCAGTGCTAGTACTAGCGGGAGGCAAATCTACGAGCAGTACTTC. Its translation: CSASTSGRQIYEQYF.

The CDR3 DNA sequence: TGTGCCAGCAGCCCGGCAAGTGTGGCCTACGAGCAGTACTTC. Translated: CASSPASVAYEQYF. The chain has TRBV12-3 or TRBV12-4 and TRBJ2-7; D is uncertain. With 6 bases removed from V and 2 bases from J, the gap between germline ends came to 14 bases. The CDR3 totals 14 residues.

The V and J genes are TRBV29-1 and TRBJ2-3, with D unresolved. The CDR3 totals 12 residues. Per germline, CDR1 SQVTM and CDR2 ANQGSEA. V lost 1 base and J lost 0, with 2 bases in between. The CDR3 DNA follows: TGCAGCGTTGAAGTCAGCACAGATACGCAGTATTTT. Translating it yields CSVEVSTDTQYF.

This chain connects TRBV5-1 to TRBJ2-7, with TRBD2 matching over 8 bases. Germline lookup yields CDR1 SGHRS and CDR2 YFSETQ. The CDR3 is made up of 16 amino acids. After removal of 5 bases from V and 3 bases from J, the junction contained 13 bases not matched to a gene. CDR3 amino acids: CASSSPPGGDRYEQYF. CDR3 sequence (DNA): TGCGCCAGCAGTTCCCCTCCGGGAGGGGACCGCTACGAGCAGTACTTC.

The chain has TRBV29-1 and TRBJ2-5; no definite D call. With 3 bases removed from V and 2 bases from J, the gap between germline ends came to 7 bases. The CDR3 spans 12 residues. Germline loops: CDR1 SQVTM, CDR2 ANQGSEA. The CDR3 region has the DNA TGCAGCGTTGAGCTCTTACAAGAGACCCAGTACTTC. Amino acid sequence: CSVELLQETQYF.

This clonotype has just a few counts. This chain uses TRBV10-3 with TRBJ1-3; D unclear. Trimming took off 7 bases at V and 0 bases at J, with 7 bases between the two ends. The CDR3 extends over 13 amino acids. The V gene's germline CDR1 is ENHRY and CDR2 SYGVKD. The CDR3 region has the DNA TGTGCCATCAACCAGGCCTCTGGAAACACCATATATTTT. Its protein is CAINQASGNTIYF.

The rearrangement joins TRBV5-1 to TRBJ2-7; no definite D call. CDR3 length: 14 amino acids. Germline lookup yields CDR1 SGHRS and CDR2 YFSETQ. Trimming cost V 1 base and J 2 bases, with 10 bases left between them. The CDR3 DNA follows: TGCGCCAGCAGCTTGAGAGTTACCGCCTACGAGCAGTACTTC. Protein product: CASSLRVTAYEQYF.

This clonotype appeared a single time. The rearrangement links TRBV5-6 to TRBJ2-3; D possibly uses TRBD1 or TRBD2 (5 bases each). Germline V lookup: CDR1 SGHDT, CDR2 YYEEEE. The CDR3 consists of 14 residues. V was cut by 4 bases and J by 5 bases, with 14 bases left in between. CDR3 protein: CASSKGPWGDTQYF. The CDR3 coding sequence is TGTGCCAGCAGCAAGGGACCCTGGGGAGATACGCAGTATTTT.

This chain uses TRBV20-1 with TRBJ1-3; D unclear. CDR1 and CDR2 (germline): DFQATT, SNEGSKA (reference sequence). V lost 0 bases, J lost 1 base, and 16 bases lay in between. This CDR3 spans 17 amino acids. In DNA, the CDR3 is TGCAGTGCTAGAGATCAAGAGGGTGGAGTTTCTGGAAACACCATATATTTT. Translation gives CSARDQEGGVSGNTIYF.

This chain connects TRBV2 to TRBJ2-5; TRBD2 agrees at 9 bases. The germline CDR1 and CDR2 sequences are SNHLY and FYNNEI. With 8 bases clipped from V and 4 bases from J, the junction kept 8 bases outside the gene matches. CDR3 length: 14 amino acids. The CDR3 is CASERTGLAETQYF. The CDR3 DNA follows: TGTGCCAGCGAGAGGACGGGACTAGCAGAGACCCAGTACTTC.

Many counts were recorded for this clonotype. V usage is TRBV20-1 and J usage is TRBJ1-2; 9 bases map to TRBD1. Germline CDR1 and CDR2: DFQATT and SNEGSKA (reference sequence). This CDR3 has 14 residues. Trimming cost V 4 bases and J 4 bases; bases outside gene matches: 7. CDR3 residues: CSAKDRGGGYGYTF. In DNA form, the CDR3 reads TGCAGTGCTAAGGACAGGGGAGGCGGCTATGGCTACACCTTC.

J is TRBJ2-3 and V is TRBV19; possibly TRBD1 or TRBD2 for D (5 bases each). This CDR3 comprises 14 residues. The germline V and J ends were trimmed by 6 bases and 7 bases, with 17 bases remaining between them. Germline-derived CDR1 and CDR2 are LNHDA and SQIVND (reference sequence). The CDR3 region is CASSPGANGYTQYF. CDR3 DNA sequence: TGTGCCAGTAGCCCCGGGGCCAACGGTTATACGCAGTATTTT.

This clonotype was counted only a few times. The chain couples TRBV6-5 to TRBJ1-2; tentatively, D is TRBD1 (5 bases). Germline assignment: CDR1 MNHEY and CDR2 SVGAGI. CDR3 length equals 15 residues. Trimming pared 0 bases from V and 4 bases from J, leaving 12 bases between. The CDR3 is CASSYSGRQSYGYTF. The CDR3 bases are TGTGCCAGCAGTTACTCAGGTCGACAGAGCTATGGCTACACCTTC.

The chain combines TRBV7-9 with TRBJ2-1; TRBD2 matches 8 bases. The V and J ends lost 1 base and 8 bases, in that order; junction bases with no gene match: 7. This CDR3 spans 15 amino acids. Per the germline V gene, CDR1 is SEHNR and CDR2 is FQNEAQ (reference sequence). The CDR3 DNA reads as TGTGCCAGCAGCTTAGTTAAGCGGGAGAGCCATGAGCAGTTCTTC. This gives the protein CASSLVKRESHEQFF. Filled out from reference TRBV7-9 and TRBJ2-1, the complete variable domain reads DTGVSQNPRHKITKRGQNVTFRCDPISEHNRLYWYRQTLGQGPEFLTYFQNEAQLEKSRLLSDRFSAERPKGSFSTLEIQRTEQGDSAMYLCASSLVKRESHEQFFGPGTRLTVL.

The chain combines TRBV5-1 with TRBJ2-7, with 11 bases aligning to TRBD2. The CDR3 has 15 residues. The germline CDR1 and CDR2 sequences are SGHRS and YFSETQ. After removal of 3 bases from V and 1 base from J, the junction contained 3 bases not matched to a gene. The CDR3 loop is CASSWGLAESYEQYF. CDR3 DNA sequence: TGCGCCAGCAGCTGGGGACTAGCGGAATCCTACGAGCAGTACTTC.

The chain has TRBV5-1 and TRBJ2-1; D is unresolved. The CDR3 totals 12 residues. Trimming shortened V by 2 bases and J by 5 bases, and 5 bases separated the two germline ends. Germline CDR1 SGHRS, CDR2 YFSETQ. The CDR3 DNA reads as TGCGCCAGCAGCTTATTCAACAATGAGCAGTTCTTC. Translation: CASSLFNNEQFF. Combining the CDR3 with reference TRBV5-1 and TRBJ2-1 gives the whole variable domain KAGVTQTPRYLIKTRGQQVTLSCSPISGHRSVSWYQQTPGQGLQFLFEYFSETQRNKGNFPGRFSGRQFSNSRSEMNVSTLELGDSALYLCASSLFNNEQFFGPGTRLTVL.

This clonotype was found a few times. The V gene is TRBV5-1, the J gene TRBJ2-1, with 10 bases lining up with TRBD2. CDR1 SGHRS and CDR2 YFSETQ come from the germline V gene. Trimming cost V 3 bases and J 1 base; bases outside gene matches: 7. CDR3 size: 17 residues. In nucleotides, the CDR3 is TGCGCCAGCAGCTCACAGCGGGAGGGCCGTTCCTACAATGAGCAGTTCTTC. The encoded protein is CASSSQREGRSYNEQFF. The full variable domain, completed using reference TRBV5-1 and TRBJ2-1, is KAGVTQTPRYLIKTRGQQVTLSCSPISGHRSVSWYQQTPGQGLQFLFEYFSETQRNKGNFPGRFSGRQFSNSRSEMNVSTLELGDSALYLCASSSQREGRSYNEQFFGPGTRLTVL.

This clonotype has only a few counts. The chain is built from TRBV5-1 and TRBJ2-1; D may be TRBD1 (6 bases). CDR3 size: 16 residues. V was cut by 0 bases and J by 8 bases, with 18 bases left in between. The V gene's germline CDR1 is SGHRS and CDR2 YFSETQ. The CDR3 DNA reads as TGCGCCAGCAGCTTGGCCGAGGACAGTATTGGGGATGAGCAGTTCTTC. This encodes CASSLAEDSIGDEQFF.

The table lists this clonotype with a few counts. This rearrangement joins TRBV12-3 or TRBV12-4 to TRBJ1-1, with D possibly matching TRBD1 (5 bases). This CDR3 spans 15 amino acids. Deletions cut 3 bases from V and 1 base from J, with 12 bases between. The CDR3 region is CASSFLQAKNTEAFF. CDR3 sequence (DNA): TGTGCCAGCAGTTTCTTACAGGCGAAGAACACTGAAGCTTTCTTT.

The chain has TRBV29-1 and TRBJ2-7; 7 nucleotides match TRBD1. CDR1 is SQVTM, CDR2 ANQGSEA, per germline. The CDR3 consists of 14 residues. After removal of 5 bases from V and 0 bases from J, the junction contained 7 bases not matched to a gene. The CDR3 nucleotides are TGCAGCGTTTCCCCGGGACAGCGCTCCTACGAGCAGTACTTC. It translates to CSVSPGQRSYEQYF.

The genes are TRBV7-3 and TRBJ2-7; unclear D gene. Germline-derived CDR1 and CDR2 are SGHTA and FQGTGA. The ends were cut back, 5 bases at V and 0 bases at J, with 5 bases in the middle. This CDR3 region has 12 residues. In DNA form, the CDR3 reads TGTGCCAGCAGCGCGTTCTCCTACGAGCAGTACTTC. As protein: CASSAFSYEQYF.

This sequence joins TRBV9 and TRBJ1-3; 7 nucleotides match TRBD1. Germline trimming cut 6 bases from V and 4 bases from J; bases unmatched to any gene: 7. Looked up from germline, CDR1 is SGDLS and CDR2 is YYNGEE. The CDR3 covers 14 residues. The CDR3 loop is CASKGDRVGNTIYF. As DNA, the CDR3 is TGTGCCAGCAAGGGAGACAGGGTCGGAAACACCATATATTTT.

The rearrangement joins TRBV12-3 or TRBV12-4 to TRBJ2-3; TRBD2 agrees at 9 bases. The CDR3 spans 17 residues. J lost 6 bases, V lost 5 bases, and 15 bases had no gene match. The CDR3 reads CASSLYPLAGVGDTQYF. The DNA for the CDR3 is TGTGCCAGCAGTCTTTACCCATTAGCGGGAGTAGGGGATACGCAGTATTTT.

A few counts support this clonotype. Here the CDR3 reads CAAAGNQETQYF. In DNA form, the CDR3 reads TGTGCCGCGGCGGGGAACCAAGAGACCCAGTACTTC. The J gene is TRBJ2-5, the V gene TRBV6-6; D is perhaps TRBD2 (6 bases). Germline loops: CDR1 MNHNY, CDR2 SVGAGI (reference sequence). CDR3 size: 12 residues. V was trimmed by 11 bases and J by 0 bases, leaving 10 bases between them.

This chain links TRBV6-2 or TRBV6-3 with TRBJ2-3, with D perhaps being TRBD1 or TRBD2 (5 bases each). The CDR3 loop spans 15 amino acids. V dropped 11 bases and J dropped 2 bases, with 20 bases sitting between them. In germline, CDR1 is MNHEY, CDR2 SVGEGT. The CDR3 reads CACGHRQPLTDTQYF. The CDR3 nucleotides are TGTGCCTGCGGGCACCGACAGCCCCTCACAGATACGCAGTATTTT.

J is TRBJ2-1 and V is TRBV4-1; D gene ambiguous. The CDR3 spans 15 residues. Trimming left V 3 bases short and J 0 bases short, with 9 bases between. Germline CDR1 reads MGHRA; CDR2 reads YSYEKL. CDR3 region: CASSHTADSYNEQFF. In DNA form, the CDR3 reads TGCGCCAGCAGCCATACAGCCGACTCCTACAATGAGCAGTTCTTC.

This chain links TRBV18 with TRBJ2-1; D remains unclear. CDR1 and CDR2 (germline): KGHSH, LQKENI. The CDR3 is made up of 12 amino acids. V shed 7 bases and J shed 3 bases, with 7 bases lying between them. CDR3 sequence (DNA): TGTGCCAGCTGCCAGGACTACAATGAGCAGTTCTTC. Its translation is CASCQDYNEQFF.

The V gene is TRBV4-1, the J gene TRBJ2-7, with 8 nucleotides matching TRBD2. V was clipped by 3 bases and J by 6 bases; unmatched bases: 10. The CDR3 has 15 amino acids. In germline, CDR1 is MGHRA, CDR2 YSYEKL. The CDR3 coding sequence is TGCGCCAGCAGCCATGTATCGGGACTAGTGGTCGAGCAGTACTTC. Translated: CASSHVSGLVVEQYF.